This T cell receptor beta chain was found in a study of T-cell reconstitution after alpha-beta-depleted transplantation in children. Study-level points and caveats: Surviving thymic progenitors and recipient T cells were the source of high TCRbeta diversity at day 60 in some patients. Several hundred expanded graft clones reportedly supplied alpha-beta T cells about two months after transplant.

In regard to this clonotype: Its antigen is unidentified.

Researchers prepared the TCRbeta library using unique molecular identifiers, the study reports. TCRdb ran MiXCR on the PCR reads and lists one entry per CDR3 protein. The sample has around 440,000 distinct CDR3 sequences, 15% to 20% seen once. The CDR3 extends over 14 amino acids. V lost 6 bases and J 6 bases, leaving 19 bases between the germline ends. CDR1 SGHRS and CDR2 YFSETQ come from the germline V gene. The source material was PBMCs, mostly from graft donor cells, sampled 360 days after TCRalphabeta/CD19-depleted stem cell transplant. The chain has TRBV5-1 and TRBJ2-7, with D perhaps matching TRBD1 (5 bases). This TCR came from a boy younger than two who had a stem cell transplant for Wiskott-Aldrich syndrome, so the T cells may come from the graft donor. The CDR3 region is CASTRSRGRVEQYF. As DNA, the CDR3 is TGCGCCAGCACTCGGTCTAGGGGAAGGGTCGAGCAGTACTTC.